Listed here are 9 T cell receptor beta chains from one sample, sequenced in a study of blood T cell repertoires in COVID-19. The protocol was immunoSEQ multiplex PCR, while the TCRdb copy is restricted to in-frame clones and leaves out a portion. The table has 150,000 to 200,000 clones, 88% seen once. Sequenced input: peripheral blood. The receptor set was obtained from a human donor in a cohort sampled during active COVID-19.

The chain combines TRBV4-1 with TRBJ1-2; tentative D call: TRBD1 (5 bases). CDR1 and CDR2 from the germline V gene are MGHRA and YSYEKL. V was clipped by 1 base and J by 2 bases, with 11 bases between them. The CDR3 consists of 15 residues. CDR3 amino acids: CASSQAQGLNYGYTF. CDR3 in DNA: TGCGCCAGCAGCCAAGCGCAGGGACTAAACTATGGCTACACCTTC.

V and J are TRBV21-1 and TRBJ1-2. TRBV21-1 is classified as a pseudogene. This CDR3 comprises 16 residues. The CDR3 DNA sequence: TGTGCCAGCACCATACCCCCGGGAACCAATAACTATGGCTACACCTTC. This gives the protein CASTIPPGTNNYGYTF.

This clone was seen a few times. The J gene is TRBJ1-3, the V gene TRBV9; D is ambiguous. Trimming removed 3 bases at V and 0 bases at J, with 16 bases between. The germline CDR1 and CDR2 sequences are SGDLS and YYNGEE. This CDR3 spans 17 amino acids. This CDR3 reads CASSATLERHSGNTIYF. The CDR3, as DNA: TGTGCCAGCAGCGCAACCCTCGAGAGGCACTCTGGAAACACCATATATTTT.

The count of this clone is one. Within the sample, other DNA sequences also encode this same CDR3. This chain links TRBV5-1 with TRBJ2-1; the match to TRBD2 covers 12 bases. Germline V gene data show CDR1 as SGHRS and CDR2 as YFSETQ. J gave up 4 bases and V 0 bases, and 2 bases lay outside the gene matches. This CDR3 comprises 16 residues. CDR3 region: CASSLELAGGYNEQFF. In DNA, the CDR3 is TGCGCCAGCAGCTTGGAACTAGCGGGGGGTTACAATGAGCAGTTCTTC.

The chain joins TRBV6-6 to TRBJ1-3; a weak D match, TRBD1 (6 bases). Germline CDR1 reads MNHNY; CDR2 reads SVGAGI (reference sequence). CDR3 length equals 15 residues. The V end lost 6 bases, the J end lost 1 base, and 13 bases lay between the germline ends. CDR3 bases: TGTGCCAGCAGCGGGGGGCTAAGGTCTGGAAACACCATATATTTT. It is translated as CASSGGLRSGNTIYF.

Concerning this clone itself: The same CDR3 arises from other DNA sequences in this sample as well. The rearrangement uses TRBV2 and TRBJ1-1; tentative D call: TRBD1 (6 bases). V dropped 2 bases and J dropped 0 bases, with 7 bases sitting between them. Germline assignment: CDR1 SNHLY and CDR2 FYNNEI. This CDR3 has 14 amino acids. CDR3 nucleotide sequence: TGTGCCAGCAGTGAACAGGGGATGAACACTGAAGCTTTCTTT. This encodes CASSEQGMNTEAFF.

This clone occurred many times. The chain has TRBV5-1 and TRBJ1-1, with 7 bases that match TRBD1. V lost 4 bases to trimming and J lost 1 base; unmatched junction nucleotides: 7. This CDR3 spans 15 amino acids. Germline V CDR1 and CDR2: SGHRS, YFSETQ. The CDR3 DNA reads as TGCGCCAGCAGCCCTTTACAGGGGACGAACACTGAAGCTTTCTTT. Amino acids: CASSPLQGTNTEAFF.

The gene calls are TRBV6-2 or TRBV6-3 and TRBJ1-2; TRBD1 aligns across 7 bases. The germline V gene encodes CDR1 MNHEY and CDR2 SVGEGT. The ends lost 4 bases at V and 8 bases at J; junction bases unmatched: 10. The CDR3 loop spans 14 amino acids. CDR3 sequence: CASSSPLAGGGYTF. The CDR3 nucleotides are TGTGCCAGCAGTTCCCCCTTGGCAGGGGGGGGCTACACCTTC.

The J gene is TRBJ1-3, the V gene TRBV7-9, with unresolved D. Looked up from germline, CDR1 is SEHNR and CDR2 is FQNEAQ (reference sequence). V was clipped by 2 bases and J by 4 bases, with 3 bases between them. This CDR3 contains 12 residues. The DNA for the CDR3 is TGTGCCAGCAGCTTACCGGGAAACACCATATATTTT. This gives the protein CASSLPGNTIYF.